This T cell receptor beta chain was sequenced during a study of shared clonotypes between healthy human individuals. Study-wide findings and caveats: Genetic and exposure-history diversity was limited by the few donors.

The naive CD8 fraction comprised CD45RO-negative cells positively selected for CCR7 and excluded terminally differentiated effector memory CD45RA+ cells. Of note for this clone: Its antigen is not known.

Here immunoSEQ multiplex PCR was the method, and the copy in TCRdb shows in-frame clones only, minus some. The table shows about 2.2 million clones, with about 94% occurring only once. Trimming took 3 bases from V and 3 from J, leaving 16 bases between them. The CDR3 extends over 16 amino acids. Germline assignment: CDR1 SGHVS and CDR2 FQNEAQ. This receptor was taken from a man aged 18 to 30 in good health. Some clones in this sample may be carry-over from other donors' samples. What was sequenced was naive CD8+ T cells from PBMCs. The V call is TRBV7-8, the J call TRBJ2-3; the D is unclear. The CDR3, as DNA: TGTGCCAGCAGCTTCCCGGACGGCATGGGGACAGATACGCAGTATTTT. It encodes CASSFPDGMGTDTQYF.